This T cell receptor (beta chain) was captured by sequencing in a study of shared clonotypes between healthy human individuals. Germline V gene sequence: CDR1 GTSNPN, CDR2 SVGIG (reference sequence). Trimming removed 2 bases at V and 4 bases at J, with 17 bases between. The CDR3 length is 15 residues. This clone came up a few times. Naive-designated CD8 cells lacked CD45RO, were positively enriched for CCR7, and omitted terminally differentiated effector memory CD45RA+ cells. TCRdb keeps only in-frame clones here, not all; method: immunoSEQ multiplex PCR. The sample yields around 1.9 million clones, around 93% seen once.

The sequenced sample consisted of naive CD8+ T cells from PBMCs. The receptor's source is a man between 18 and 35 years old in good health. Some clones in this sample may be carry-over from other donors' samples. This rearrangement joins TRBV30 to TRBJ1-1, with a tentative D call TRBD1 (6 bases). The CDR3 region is CAWSPGAGVGTEAFF. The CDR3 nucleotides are TGTGCCTGGAGTCCTGGGGCAGGGGTTGGCACTGAAGCTTTCTTT. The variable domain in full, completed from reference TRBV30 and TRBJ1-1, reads SQTIHQWPATLVQPVGSPLSLECTVEGTSNPNLYWYRQAAGRGLQLLFYSVGIGQISSEVPQNLSASRPQDRQFILSSKKLLLSDSGFYLCAWSPGAGVGTEAFFGQGTRLTVV.